Following are 5 T cell receptor beta chains from one sample sequenced in a study of T cell repertoires in cytomegalovirus infection. These receptors have no known antigen. MiXCR, applied by TCRdb to the reads, yields one record per CDR3 protein. The table records about 350,000 distinct CDR3 sequences, just under 35% of them present only once. The sample was cultured PBMCs, taken from culture after CMV antigen stimulation. Source of these receptors: a human donor in good health (CMV status not recorded). Some clones in this sample may be carry-over from other donors' samples.

The V gene is TRBV4-3, the J gene TRBJ2-3, with D maybe TRBD2 (5 bases). This CDR3 region has 15 residues. Germline V CDR1 and CDR2: LGHNA, YSLEER. Trimming shortened V by 4 bases and J by 0 bases, and 11 bases separated the two germline ends. CDR3 in DNA: TGCGCCAGCAGCCCCAGCGGAGGAAGCACAGATACGCAGTATTTT. Amino acids: CASSPSGGSTDTQYF.

The chain has TRBV30 and TRBJ1-2; D perhaps matches TRBD1 (6 bases). CDR1 and CDR2 from the germline V gene are GTSNPN and SVGIG (reference sequence). V was cut by 5 bases and J by 7 bases, with 11 bases left in between. The CDR3 is 11 residues long. The CDR3 loop reads CAWGAQGGYTF. CDR3 sequence (DNA): TGTGCCTGGGGGGCACAGGGTGGCTACACCTTC. The variable domain in full, with the rest retrieved from reference TRBV30 and TRBJ1-2, is SQTIHQWPATLVQPVGSPLSLECTVEGTSNPNLYWYRQAAGRGLQLLFYSVGIGQISSEVPQNLSASRPQDRQFILSSKKLLLSDSGFYLCAWGAQGGYTFGSGTRLTVV.

This clonotype was seen a handful of times. V gene TRBV6-1 combines with J gene TRBJ2-3; D uncertain. Trimming removed 6 bases at V and 1 base at J, with 8 bases between. Germline V gene sequence: CDR1 MNHNS, CDR2 SASEGT. The CDR3 spans 13 residues. CDR3 nucleotide sequence: TGTGCCAGCAGACTGGACCGCACAGATACGCAGTATTTT. Its protein product is CASRLDRTDTQYF.

This clonotype has a handful of counts. This rearrangement joins TRBV28 to TRBJ1-1; maybe TRBD1 (5 bases). The CDR3 runs to 13 residues. Germline V gene lookup returns CDR1 MDHEN and CDR2 SYDVKM. The V end lost 2 bases, the J end lost 5 bases, and 9 bases lay between the germline ends. The CDR3 region is CASSLLRETEAFF. As DNA, the CDR3 is TGTGCCAGCAGTTTACTCAGGGAAACTGAAGCTTTCTTT.

This clonotype was seen a few times. The rearrangement uses TRBV6-6 and TRBJ1-5; D not resolved. The CDR3 has 16 amino acids. Per the germline V gene, CDR1 is MNHNY and CDR2 is SVGAGI (reference sequence). V was clipped by 4 bases and J by 7 bases, with 20 bases between them. The CDR3 DNA is TGTGCCAGCAGTTTCCGCCGGGAGGCCCCGTCCCAGCCCCAGCATTTT. Its protein is CASSFRREAPSQPQHF.